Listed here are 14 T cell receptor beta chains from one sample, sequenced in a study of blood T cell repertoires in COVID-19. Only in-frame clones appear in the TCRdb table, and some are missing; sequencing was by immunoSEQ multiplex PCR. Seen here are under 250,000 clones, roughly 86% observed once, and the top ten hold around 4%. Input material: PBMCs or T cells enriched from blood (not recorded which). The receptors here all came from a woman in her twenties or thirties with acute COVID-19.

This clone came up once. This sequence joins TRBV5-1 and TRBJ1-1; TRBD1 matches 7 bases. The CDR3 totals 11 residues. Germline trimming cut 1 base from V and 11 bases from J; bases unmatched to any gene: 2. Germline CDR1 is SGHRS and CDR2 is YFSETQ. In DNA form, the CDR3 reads TGCGCCAGCAGCTTGACAGGGGAGGCTTTCTTT. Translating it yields CASSLTGEAFF.

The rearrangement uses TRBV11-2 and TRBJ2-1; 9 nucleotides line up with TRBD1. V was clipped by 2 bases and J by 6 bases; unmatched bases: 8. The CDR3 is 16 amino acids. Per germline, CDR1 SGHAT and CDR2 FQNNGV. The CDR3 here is CASSLTPGQGGNEQFF. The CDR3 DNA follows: TGTGCCAGCAGCTTAACACCGGGACAGGGTGGCAATGAGCAGTTCTTC.

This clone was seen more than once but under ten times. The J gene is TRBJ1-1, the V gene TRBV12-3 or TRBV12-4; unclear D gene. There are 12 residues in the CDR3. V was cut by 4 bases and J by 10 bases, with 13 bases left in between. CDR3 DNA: TGTGCCAGCAGTTATTCCTCTCTAGCAGCTTTCTTT. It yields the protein CASSYSSLAAFF.

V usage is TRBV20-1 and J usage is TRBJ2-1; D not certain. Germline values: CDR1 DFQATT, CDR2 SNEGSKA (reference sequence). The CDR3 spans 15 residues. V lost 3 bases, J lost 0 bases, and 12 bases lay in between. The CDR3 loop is CSASGVQVSYNEQFF. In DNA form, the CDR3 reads TGCAGTGCTAGTGGGGTCCAGGTCTCCTACAATGAGCAGTTCTTC.

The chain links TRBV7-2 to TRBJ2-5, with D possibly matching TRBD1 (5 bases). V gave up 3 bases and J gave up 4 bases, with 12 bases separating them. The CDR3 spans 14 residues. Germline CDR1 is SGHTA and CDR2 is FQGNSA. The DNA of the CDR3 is TGTGCCAGCAGCTTTGGGGTCCAGGGAGAGACCCAGTACTTC. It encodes CASSFGVQGETQYF.

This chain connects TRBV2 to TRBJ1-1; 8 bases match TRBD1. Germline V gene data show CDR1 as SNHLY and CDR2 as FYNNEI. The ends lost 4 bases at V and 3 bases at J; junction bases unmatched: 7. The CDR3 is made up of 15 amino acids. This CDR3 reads CASSAFLDRDTEAFF. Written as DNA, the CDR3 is TGTGCCAGCAGTGCTTTTTTGGACAGGGACACTGAAGCTTTCTTT.

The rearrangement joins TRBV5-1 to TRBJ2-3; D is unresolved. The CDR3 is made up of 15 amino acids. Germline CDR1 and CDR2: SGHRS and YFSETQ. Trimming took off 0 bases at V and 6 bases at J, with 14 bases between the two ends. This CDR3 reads CASSLATSGEDTQYF. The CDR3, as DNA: TGCGCCAGCAGCTTGGCCACGTCAGGTGAGGATACGCAGTATTTT.

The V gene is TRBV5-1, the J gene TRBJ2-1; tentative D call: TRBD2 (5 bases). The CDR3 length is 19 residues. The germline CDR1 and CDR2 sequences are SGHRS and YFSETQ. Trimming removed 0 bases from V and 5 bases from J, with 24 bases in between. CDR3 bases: TGCGCCAGCAGCTTGGTTCCACCCGCGAGGCCCGGGATCGACAATGAGCAGTTCTTC. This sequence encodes CASSLVPPARPGIDNEQFF.

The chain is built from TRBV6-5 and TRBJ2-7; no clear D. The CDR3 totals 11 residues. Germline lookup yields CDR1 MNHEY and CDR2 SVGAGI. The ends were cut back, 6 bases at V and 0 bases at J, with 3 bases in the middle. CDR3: CASRASYEQYF. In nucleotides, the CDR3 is TGTGCCAGCAGAGCCTCCTACGAGCAGTACTTC.

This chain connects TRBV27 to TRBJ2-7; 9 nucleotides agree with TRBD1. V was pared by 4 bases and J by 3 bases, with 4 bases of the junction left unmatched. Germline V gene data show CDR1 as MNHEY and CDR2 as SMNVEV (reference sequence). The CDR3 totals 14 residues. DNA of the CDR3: TGTGCCAGCAGTTCACCGACAGGGGGCTACGAGCAGTACTTC. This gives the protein CASSSPTGGYEQYF.

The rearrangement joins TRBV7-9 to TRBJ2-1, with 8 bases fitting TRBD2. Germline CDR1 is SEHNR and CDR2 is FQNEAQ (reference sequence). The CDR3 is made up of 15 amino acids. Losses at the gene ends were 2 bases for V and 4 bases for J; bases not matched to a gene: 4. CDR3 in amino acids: CASSLRSGVYNEQFF. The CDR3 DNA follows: TGTGCCAGCAGCTTACGTAGCGGGGTTTACAATGAGCAGTTCTTC.

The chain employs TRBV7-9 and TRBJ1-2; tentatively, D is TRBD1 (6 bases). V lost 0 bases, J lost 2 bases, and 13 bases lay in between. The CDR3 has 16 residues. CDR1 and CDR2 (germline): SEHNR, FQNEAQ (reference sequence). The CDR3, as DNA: TGTGCCAGCAGCTTAGCAGGGACACAGAGAAACTATGGCTACACCTTC. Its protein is CASSLAGTQRNYGYTF. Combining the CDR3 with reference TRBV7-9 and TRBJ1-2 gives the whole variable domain DTGVSQNPRHKITKRGQNVTFRCDPISEHNRLYWYRQTLGQGPEFLTYFQNEAQLEKSRLLSDRFSAERPKGSFSTLEIQRTEQGDSAMYLCASSLAGTQRNYGYTFGSGTRLTVV.

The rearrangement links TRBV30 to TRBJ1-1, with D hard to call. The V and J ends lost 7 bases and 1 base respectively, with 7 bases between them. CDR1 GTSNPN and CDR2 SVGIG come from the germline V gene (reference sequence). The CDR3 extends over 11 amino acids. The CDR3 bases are TGTGCCTTGGCAGGGAACACTGAAGCTTTCTTT. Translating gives CALAGNTEAFF. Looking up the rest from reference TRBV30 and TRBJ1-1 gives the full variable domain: SQTIHQWPATLVQPVGSPLSLECTVEGTSNPNLYWYRQAAGRGLQLLFYSVGIGQISSEVPQNLSASRPQDRQFILSSKKLLLSDSGFYLCALAGNTEAFFGQGTRLTVV.

CDR3 in DNA: TGCGCCAGCAGCTTACGGGGGGGCCGGGAGACCCAGTACTTC. Residues: CASSLRGGRETQYF. This sequence joins TRBV5-1 and TRBJ2-5, with 8 nucleotides matching TRBD2. The junction had 5 bases not matched to a gene; V was cut back by 2 bases and J by 5 bases. Germline V gene sequence: CDR1 SGHRS, CDR2 YFSETQ. The CDR3 has 14 amino acids.